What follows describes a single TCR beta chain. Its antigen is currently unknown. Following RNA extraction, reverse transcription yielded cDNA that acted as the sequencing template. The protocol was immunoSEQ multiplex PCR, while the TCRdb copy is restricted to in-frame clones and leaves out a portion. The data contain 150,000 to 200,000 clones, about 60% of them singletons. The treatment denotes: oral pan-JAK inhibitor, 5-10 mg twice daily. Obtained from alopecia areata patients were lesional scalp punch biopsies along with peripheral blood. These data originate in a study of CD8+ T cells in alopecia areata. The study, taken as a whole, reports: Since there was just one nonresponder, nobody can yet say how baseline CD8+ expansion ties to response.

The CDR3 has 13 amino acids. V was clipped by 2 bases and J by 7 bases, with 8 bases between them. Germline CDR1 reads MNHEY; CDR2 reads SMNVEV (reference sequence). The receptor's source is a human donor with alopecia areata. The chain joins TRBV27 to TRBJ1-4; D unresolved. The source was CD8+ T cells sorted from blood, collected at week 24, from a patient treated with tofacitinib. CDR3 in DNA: TGTGCCAGCAGTTTACTGAGCGGTGAAAAACTGTTTTTT. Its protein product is CASSLLSGEKLFF. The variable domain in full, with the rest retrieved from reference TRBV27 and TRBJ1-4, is EAQVTQNPRYLITVTGKKLTVTCSQNMNHEYMSWYRQDPGLGLRQIYYSMNVEVTDKGDVPEGYKVSRKEKRNFPLILESPSPNQTSLYFCASSLLSGEKLFFGSGTQLSVL.